One sample yielded the 8 T cell receptor beta chains listed below, sequenced in a study of response to subunit inactivated influenza vaccine. Via MiXCR, TCRdb re-called the RT-PCR reads, giving one row per CDR3 protein. Here the sample spans some 600,000 distinct CDR3 sequences, 11% to 15% being singletons. The source was PBMCs from blood, collected 14 days before vaccination. The receptors were gathered from a man aged 50 to 59 who received an inactivated influenza vaccine.

J is TRBJ1-6 and V is TRBV12-3 or TRBV12-4, with D possibly TRBD1 on 6 matching bases. V was shortened by 3 bases and J by 6 bases, with 9 bases between the two germline ends. The CDR3 covers 14 residues. The CDR3 DNA is TGTGCCAGCAGTTTGAGGGGGTTTAATTCACCCCTCCACTTT. The encoded protein is CASSLRGFNSPLHF.

The chain carries TRBV29-1 and TRBJ2-5; 10 bases match TRBD1. Germline CDR1 reads SQVTM; CDR2 reads ANQGSEA. This CDR3 spans 14 amino acids. V was pared by 5 bases and J by 4 bases, with 7 bases of the junction left unmatched. The CDR3 loop is CSVSVGTGVETQYF. Here the CDR3 DNA reads TGCAGCGTTTCTGTCGGGACAGGGGTAGAGACCCAGTACTTC.

This clonotype has a handful of counts. V gene TRBV5-5 combines with J gene TRBJ1-5; D perhaps matches TRBD1 (5 bases). Germline values: CDR1 SGHKS, CDR2 YYEKEE (reference sequence). The length of the CDR3 is 15 residues. V dropped 2 bases and J dropped 7 bases, with 16 bases sitting between them. Written as DNA, the CDR3 is TGTGCCAGCAGCTTAGGGGCGAGAACGGGACAGCCCCAGCATTTT. This codes for CASSLGARTGQPQHF.

This clonotype was picked up a small number of times. The chain has TRBV12-3 or TRBV12-4 and TRBJ2-1; 8 nucleotides match TRBD2. The ends lost 4 bases at V and 5 bases at J; junction bases unmatched: 7. The CDR3 is 15 amino acids. The CDR3, as DNA: TGTGCCAGCAGTTCCGGGACTAGAATAGACAATGAGCAGTTCTTC. It encodes CASSSGTRIDNEQFF.

The chain joins TRBV12-3 or TRBV12-4 to TRBJ2-2; D is unclear. The V end was cut by 6 bases, the J end by 8 bases, with 22 bases between. CDR3 size: 16 residues. This chain's CDR3 is CASSPMSGSITGELFF. CDR3 sequence (DNA): TGTGCCAGCAGCCCCATGTCTGGGTCGATCACTGGGGAGCTGTTTTTT.

V usage is TRBV18 and J usage is TRBJ2-7; 9 bases are shared with TRBD1. The V segment lost 4 bases and the J segment 6 bases; nucleotides outside the gene matches: 10. Germline loops: CDR1 KGHSH, CDR2 LQKENI. The CDR3 runs to 15 residues. CDR3 in amino acids: CASSRMGQGAGEQYF. For the CDR3, the DNA is TGTGCCAGCTCACGAATGGGACAGGGAGCCGGCGAGCAGTACTTC.

This clonotype was seen only a few times. This chain links TRBV20-1 with TRBJ2-5; 10 bases are a match to TRBD2. With V trimmed by 3 bases and J by 1 base, 5 bases remained unmatched. This CDR3 spans 15 amino acids. The germline V gene has CDR1 DFQATT and CDR2 SNEGSKA (reference sequence). As DNA, the CDR3 is TGCAGTGCTAGCCAGCGGGAGGGTTCCCAAGAGACCCAGTACTTC. Translating it yields CSASQREGSQETQYF.

This clonotype was counted only a few times. The CDR3 sequence: CATSRGLVKGYNEQFF. CDR3 DNA sequence: TGTGCCACCAGCAGGGGTCTAGTCAAGGGTTACAATGAGCAGTTCTTC. J is TRBJ2-1 and V is TRBV15; D uncertain. V lost 3 bases and J 4 bases, leaving 16 bases between the germline ends. The germline V gene has CDR1 LNHNV and CDR2 YYDKDF (reference sequence). The length of the CDR3 is 16 residues. Drawing the rest from reference TRBV15 and TRBJ2-1, the complete variable domain is DAMVIQNPRYQVTQFGKPVTLSCSQTLNHNVMYWYQQKSSQAPKLLFHYYDKDFNNEADTPDNFQSRRPNTSFCFLDIRSPGLGDTAMYLCATSRGLVKGYNEQFFGPGTRLTVL.